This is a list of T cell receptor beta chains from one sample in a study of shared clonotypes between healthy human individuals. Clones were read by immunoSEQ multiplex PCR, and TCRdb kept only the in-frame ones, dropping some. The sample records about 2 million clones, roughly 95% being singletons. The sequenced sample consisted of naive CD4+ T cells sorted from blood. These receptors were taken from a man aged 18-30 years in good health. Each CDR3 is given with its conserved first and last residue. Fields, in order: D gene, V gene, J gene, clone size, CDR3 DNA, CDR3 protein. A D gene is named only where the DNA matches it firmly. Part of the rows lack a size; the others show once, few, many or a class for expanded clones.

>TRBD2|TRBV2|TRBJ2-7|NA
TGTGCCAGCTGTCTTACTGGACTAGCGGGAGGGTGGCAGTACTTC
CASCLTGLAGGWQYF
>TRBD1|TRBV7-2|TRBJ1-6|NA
TGTGCCAGCAGCCTCGGGGCAGGGGGAGATTCACCCCTCCACTTT
CASSLGAGGDSPLHF
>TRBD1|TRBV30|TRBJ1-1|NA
TGTGCCTGGACCCTGACAGGGGACACTGAAGCTTTCTTT
CAWTLTGDTEAFF
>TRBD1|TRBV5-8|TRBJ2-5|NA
TGTGCCAGCAGCCTGGGACAGGGCGAACAAGAGACCCAGTACTTC
CASSLGQGEQETQYF
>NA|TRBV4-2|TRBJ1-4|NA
TGTGCCAGCAGCCGTCGGGGTGAGGGTGAAAAACTGTTTTTT
CASSRRGEGEKLFF
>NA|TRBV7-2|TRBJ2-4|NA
TGTGCCAGCAGCTTAGGGACAGCCTTAGCCAAAAACATTCAGTACTTC
CASSLGTALAKNIQYF
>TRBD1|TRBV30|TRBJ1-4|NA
TGTGCCTGGAGGGCAGGGGGCCTAACTAATGAAAAACTGTTTTTT
CAWRAGGLTNEKLFF
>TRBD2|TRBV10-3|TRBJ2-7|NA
TGTGCCATCAGTGAGTCGCAGGGACTAGCGGGCTCCTACGAGCAGTACTTC
CAISESQGLAGSYEQYF
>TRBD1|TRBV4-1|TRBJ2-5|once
TGCGCCAGCAGCCAACTGGGACAGCAAGAGACCCAGTACTTC
CASSQLGQQETQYF
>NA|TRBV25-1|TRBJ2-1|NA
TGTGCCAGCAGAGCCGGGATGGGGATCTACAATGAGCAGTTCTTC
CASRAGMGIYNEQFF
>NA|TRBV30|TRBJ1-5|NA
TGTGCCTGGAGTGTTGGGGGGGTTGGCAATCAGCCCCAGCATTTT
CAWSVGGVGNQPQHF
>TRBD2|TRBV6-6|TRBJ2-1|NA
TGTGCCAGCAGTTACTCCTTGACTAGCGGCAATGAGCAGTTCTTC
CASSYSLTSGNEQFF
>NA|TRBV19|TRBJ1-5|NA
TGTGCCAGTAGGAATCTGGGTAATCAGCCCCAGCATTTT
CASRNLGNQPQHF
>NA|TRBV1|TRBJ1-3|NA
TGCACCAGCAGCCAACGACCGGGACACTTTCGGAAAACTTTATCCCGCTCTGGAAACACCATATATTTT
CTSSQRPGHFRKTLSRSGNTIYF